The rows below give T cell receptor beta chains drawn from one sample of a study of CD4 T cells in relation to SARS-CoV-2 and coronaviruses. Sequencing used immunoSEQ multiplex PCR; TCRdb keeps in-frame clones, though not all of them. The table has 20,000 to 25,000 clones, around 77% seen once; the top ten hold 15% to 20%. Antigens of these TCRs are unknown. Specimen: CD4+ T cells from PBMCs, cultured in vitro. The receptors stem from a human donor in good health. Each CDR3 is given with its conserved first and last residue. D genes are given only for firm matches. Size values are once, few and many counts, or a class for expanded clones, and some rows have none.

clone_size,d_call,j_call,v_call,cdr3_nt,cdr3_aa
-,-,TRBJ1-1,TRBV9,TGTGCCAGCAGCGTAGGAGTAGGGAGCGCTGAAGCTTTCTTT,CASSVGVGSAEAFF
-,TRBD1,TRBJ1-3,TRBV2,TGTGCCAGCAGTGAAGACAGGGGTGGAAACACCATATATTTT,CASSEDRGGNTIYF
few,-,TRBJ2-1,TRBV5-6,TGTGCCAGCAGCGCGGGTCCCGGGACATACGAGCAGTTCTTC,CASSAGPGTYEQFF
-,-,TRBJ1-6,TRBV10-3,TGTGCCATCAGGGACAGCGATAATTCACCCCTCCACTTT,CAIRDSDNSPLHF
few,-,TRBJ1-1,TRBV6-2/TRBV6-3,TGTGCCAGCAGTTCCGCGGGCAGGTTGCTGACTGAAGCTTTCTTT,CASSSAGRLLTEAFF
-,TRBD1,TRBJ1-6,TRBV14,TGTGCCAGCAGCCAAAGGGACAGGGGTTTTTCACCCCTCCACTTT,CASSQRDRGFSPLHF
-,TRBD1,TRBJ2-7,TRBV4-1,TGCGCCAGCAGCCAAGATTGGGGGACAGGGTTCGACGAGCAGTACTTC,CASSQDWGTGFDEQYF
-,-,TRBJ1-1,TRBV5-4,TGTGCCAGCAGCGTTCAAGGGATGAACACTGAAGCTTTCTTT,CASSVQGMNTEAFF
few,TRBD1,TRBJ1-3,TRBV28,TGTGCCAGCTGGGCGTCAGACAGGGACTCTGGAAACACCATATATTTT,CASWASDRDSGNTIYF
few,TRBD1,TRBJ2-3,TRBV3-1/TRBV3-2,TGTGCCAGCAGCCAGCCCCGGGACAGGGGGTTAAATACGCAGTATTTT,CASSQPRDRGLNTQYF
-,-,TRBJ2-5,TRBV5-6,TGTGCCAGCAGCCCGGGAAGTCTCACGGGGACCCAGTACTTC,CASSPGSLTGTQYF
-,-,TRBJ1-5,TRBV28,TGTGCCAGCTCCCCCCCCCTTGGGACGGAGCCGACGGCCCAGCATTTT,CASSPPLGTEPTAQHF
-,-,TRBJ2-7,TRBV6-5,TGTGCCAGCAGCCCCCGGGGCTACTACGAGCAGTACTTC,CASSPRGYYEQYF
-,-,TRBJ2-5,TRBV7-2,TGTGCCAGCAGCTTAAAAGAGACCCAGTACTTC,CASSLKETQYF
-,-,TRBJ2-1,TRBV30,TGTGCCTGGATGAGGGACTTACAGCAGTTCTTC,CAWMRDLQQFF
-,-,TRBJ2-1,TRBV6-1,TGTGCCAGCAGTGAATCTACCTACAATGAGCAGTTCTTC,CASSESTYNEQFF
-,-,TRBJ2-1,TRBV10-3,TGTGCCATCAGTGATCCAGGCAATGAGCAGTTCTTC,CAISDPGNEQFF
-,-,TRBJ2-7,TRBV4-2,TGTGCCAGCAGCCAAGTGCGGGACTCCTATTCCTACGAGCAGTACTTC,CASSQVRDSYSYEQYF
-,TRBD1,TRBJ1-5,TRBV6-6,TGTGCCAGCAGTTACCGGGACAGGGATCAGCCCCAGCATTTT,CASSYRDRDQPQHF
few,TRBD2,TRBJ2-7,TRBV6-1,TGTGCCAGCAGTGAAGCTAGCGGGAGCTCCTACGAGCAGTACTTC,CASSEASGSSYEQYF
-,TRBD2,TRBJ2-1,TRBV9,TGTGCCAGCAGTTCGACTAGCGGGGCACACAATGAGCAGTTCTTC,CASSSTSGAHNEQFF
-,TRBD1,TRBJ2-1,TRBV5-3,TGTGCCAGAAGCTCCAACAGGGGGCCGGCGGGAGTGCAGTTCTTC,CARSSNRGPAGVQFF
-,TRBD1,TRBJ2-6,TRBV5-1,TGCGCCAGCAGCTTGGGGACAGGGGGAAGTAGAGCCACTGGGGCCAACGTCCTGACTTTC,CASSLGTGGSRATGANVLTF
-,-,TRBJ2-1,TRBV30,TGTGCCTGGAGTGCACAGCTGAGGTACAATGAGCAGTTCTTC,CAWSAQLRYNEQFF
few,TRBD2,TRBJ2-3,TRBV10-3,TGTGCCATCAGTGACCTAGCGGATAGCACAGATACGCAGTATTTT,CAISDLADSTDTQYF
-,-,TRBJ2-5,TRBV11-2,TGTGCCAGCAGCCGGGACACTCAAGAGACCCAGTACTTC,CASSRDTQETQYF
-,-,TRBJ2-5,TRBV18,TGTGCCAGCTCACCAGGGCTAGGGGAGACCCAGTACTTC,CASSPGLGETQYF
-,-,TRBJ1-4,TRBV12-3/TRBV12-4,TGTGCCAGCGGGCAGGGGCATGAAAAACTGTTTTTT,CASGQGHEKLFF
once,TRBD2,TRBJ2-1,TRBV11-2,TGTGCCAGCAGGAGAGACCGACTAGCGGTAAATGAGCAGTTCTTC,CASRRDRLAVNEQFF
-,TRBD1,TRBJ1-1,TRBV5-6,TGTGCCAGCAGCTTGAACAGGGGGGCCACTGAAGCTTTCTTT,CASSLNRGATEAFF
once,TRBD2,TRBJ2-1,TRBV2,TGTGCCAGCAGTGATCAGGCGGGAGGGATTAATGAGCAGTTCTTC,CASSDQAGGINEQFF
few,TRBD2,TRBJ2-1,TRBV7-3,TGTGCCAGCAGCCCCCAACGACTAGCGGGTTACAATGAGCAGTTCTTC,CASSPQRLAGYNEQFF
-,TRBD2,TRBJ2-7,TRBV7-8,TGTGCCAGCAGCTCACTAGCGGGAGGCAACTCCTACGAGCAGTACTTC,CASSSLAGGNSYEQYF
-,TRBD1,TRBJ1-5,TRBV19,TGTGCCAGTAGTATTGACGGGACAGAGGGGAATCAGCCCCAGCATTTT,CASSIDGTEGNQPQHF
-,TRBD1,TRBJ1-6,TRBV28,TGTGCCAGCACCGAGACAGGGTTCAATTCACCCCTCCACTTT,CASTETGFNSPLHF
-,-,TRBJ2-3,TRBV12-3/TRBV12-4,TGTGCCAGCAGTTTTGGCACAGATACGCAGTATTTT,CASSFGTDTQYF